This T cell receptor beta chain emerged from a study of blood T cell repertoires in COVID-19. Study-wide context: Samples came from the United States, Italy and Spain, spanning acute and convalescent COVID-19. Sources were T cells, B-cell-depleted T cells, or PBMCs; the material itself was cDNA or gDNA.

Assay used: immunoSEQ multiplex PCR; TCRdb lists only in-frame clones, some missing. The table shows around 120,000 clones, with around 85% occurring only once. Trimming cost V 5 bases and J 3 bases, with 5 bases left between them. Germline CDR1 reads SGHAT; CDR2 reads FQNNGV. This CDR3 is 12 amino acids long. This TCR was recovered from a man aged 70-80 years who had recovered from COVID-19. The chain employs TRBV11-2 and TRBJ2-1; D is unclear. The material sequenced was peripheral blood. CDR3 amino acids: CASSPNYNEQFF. The CDR3 DNA reads TGTGCCAGCAGCCCTAACTACAATGAGCAGTTCTTC. Filled out from reference TRBV11-2 and TRBJ2-1, the complete variable domain reads EAGVAQSPRYKIIEKRQSVAFWCNPISGHATLYWYQQILGQGPKLLIQFQNNGVVDDSQLPKDRFSAERLKGVDSTLKIQPAKLEDSAVYLCASSPNYNEQFFGPGTRLTVL.